The 4 T cell receptor beta chains listed next were all sequenced from one sample in a study of cytomegalovirus exposure and HLA in healthy donors. Generated by immunoSEQ multiplex PCR, the TCRdb table keeps only in-frame clones and is missing some. The data hold 70,000 to 90,000 clones, with 85% observed a single time. Sample: PBMCs. Every receptor here comes from a man younger than 45 in good health and CMV-seronegative.

This chain joins TRBV5-6 and TRBJ2-1; TRBD2 agrees at 7 bases. CDR1 and CDR2 from the germline V gene are SGHDT and YYEEEE. The length of the CDR3 is 15 residues. With V trimmed by 4 bases and J by 6 bases, 10 bases remained unmatched. CDR3 protein: CASSTGEGAGNEQFF. In nucleotides, the CDR3 is TGTGCCAGCAGCACCGGGGAGGGTGCGGGCAATGAGCAGTTCTTC.

The chain is built from TRBV5-1 and TRBJ2-3; possibly TRBD1 for D (6 bases). Germline V gene sequence: CDR1 SGHRS, CDR2 YFSETQ. The CDR3 length is 17 residues. V lost 0 bases, J lost 3 bases, and 17 bases lay in between. CDR3 loop: CASSLAQGSFGTDTQYF. CDR3 nucleotides: TGCGCCAGCAGCTTGGCTCAGGGGAGTTTTGGGACAGATACGCAGTATTTT. The full variable domain, rest sourced from reference TRBV5-1 and TRBJ2-3, is KAGVTQTPRYLIKTRGQQVTLSCSPISGHRSVSWYQQTPGQGLQFLFEYFSETQRNKGNFPGRFSGRQFSNSRSEMNVSTLELGDSALYLCASSLAQGSFGTDTQYFGPGTRLTVL.

The chain recombines TRBV29-1 with TRBJ2-2, with 7 bases that match TRBD1. CDR3 length: 14 amino acids. The V and J ends lost 2 bases and 3 bases, in that order; junction bases with no gene match: 3. The germline V gene has CDR1 SQVTM and CDR2 ANQGSEA. The CDR3 nucleotides are TGCAGCGTTGAAAAGGGGGCCTACACCGGGGAGCTGTTTTTT. Translation gives CSVEKGAYTGELFF.

The rearrangement joins TRBV7-2 to TRBJ1-2; 10 nucleotides align to TRBD1. Germline V lookup: CDR1 SGHTA, CDR2 FQGNSA. This CDR3 has 13 residues. Trimming took 6 bases from V and 8 from J; bases not matched to a gene: 6. CDR3: CASSSPGQGGYTF. The DNA of the CDR3 is TGTGCCAGCAGTTCCCCGGGACAGGGGGGCTACACCTTC. Full variable domain (rest looked up from reference TRBV7-2 and TRBJ1-2): GAGVSQSPSNKVTEKGKDVELRCDPISGHTALYWYRQSLGQGLEFLIYFQGNSAPDKSGLPSDRFSAERTGGSVSTLTIQRTQQEDSAVYLCASSSPGQGGYTFGSGTRLTVV.